This T cell receptor beta chain was retrieved from a study of human T cells and chemical hapten exposure. From the RACE reads, TCRdb called clonotypes with MiXCR, one entry per CDR3 protein. Among 35,000 to 55,000 distinct CDR3 sequences listed, 3.7% were seen once. This CDR3 has 14 residues. Trimming left V 7 bases short and J 0 bases short, with 10 bases between. Germline V gene sequence: CDR1 SGHTA, CDR2 FQGNSA. Time point defined: healthy volunteer bleed at 6 weeks. Someone pulled total RNA out of unfractionated whole blood. The sample consisted of whole blood. This sequence was found in a human donor in good health. Some clones in this sample may be carry-over from other donors' samples. This chain joins TRBV7-2 and TRBJ2-1; D unclear. Here the CDR3 reads CASTPTSSYNEQFF. In nucleotides, the CDR3 is TGTGCCAGCACCCCCACGAGCTCCTACAATGAGCAGTTCTTC.